This T cell receptor (beta chain) came from a study of shared clonotypes between healthy human individuals. Study at large: Used for every donor were three CD4 naive, three CD4 memory, two CD8 naive and one CD8 memory plate. Study results and limitations: What rarefaction showed was incomplete sorted-subset sequencing despite large depth. When naive CD4 clonotypes were compared across a handful of donors, 5% to 5.5% were shared.

In regard to this clone: No antigen is known for it.

Libraries were prepared by immunoSEQ multiplex PCR; TCRdb keeps only in-frame clonotypes and omits some of them. The table records some 580,000 clones, 95% to 98% of them present only once. Only CD45RO-negative cells positively selected for CCR7 counted as naive CD8 cells, so terminally differentiated effector memory CD45RA+ cells were excluded. The germline V gene encodes CDR1 SNHLY and CDR2 FYNNEI. This CDR3 is built from 14 residues. V was shortened by 5 bases and J by 2 bases, with 12 bases between the two germline ends. Sequenced: naive CD8+ T cells sorted from blood. This chain links TRBV2 with TRBJ1-2; D not resolved. The receptor's source is a young man in good health. CDR3 amino acids: CASSFDIGNYGYTF. CDR3 in DNA: TGTGCCAGCAGTTTCGACATAGGGAACTATGGCTACACCTTC.